This TCR beta chain derives from a study of blood T cell repertoires in COVID-19. About the study: T cells, B-cell-depleted T cells, or PBMCs supplied cDNA or gDNA.

Under the authors' procedure: Reference gene primer amplification in the assay estimated nucleated cell counts. This table comes from immunoSEQ multiplex PCR, and its TCRdb copy is limited to in-frame clones, with some not included. The D gene and trimming were derived from the DNA, and the V and J assignments and clone size from that table. The profile shows more than 100,000 clones, around 86% of them singletons. After removal of 3 bases from V and 2 bases from J, the junction contained 8 bases not matched to a gene. The CDR3 runs to 16 residues. Germline V gene lookup returns CDR1 LNHDA and CDR2 SQIVND (reference sequence).

This receptor was obtained from a woman aged 55-70 years with active or convalescent COVID-19. The sequencing sample was made of peripheral blood. The gene calls are TRBV19 and TRBJ2-5; the match to TRBD1 covers 8 bases. The CDR3 sequence: CASSIVRGTGQETQYF. The CDR3 nucleotides are TGTGCCAGTAGTATTGTGCGCGGGACAGGACAAGAGACCCAGTACTTC.